Shown below are 25 T cell receptor beta chains from a single sample sequenced in a study of metastatic and nonmetastatic thyroid tumors. There were no patients who had received any treatment before thyroid surgery. TCRdb reanalyzed the PCR reads with MiXCR. The table includes over 20,000 clones, 28% detected once. Sequenced sample: tumor tissue. The source of these receptors is a male donor with papillary thyroid cancer or a benign thyroid nodule (not recorded which). Some clones in this sample may be carry-over from other donors' samples.

The V gene is TRBV28, the J gene TRBJ1-2, with D maybe TRBD1 (6 bases). With 4 bases removed from V and 4 bases from J, the gap between germline ends came to 16 bases. Per germline, CDR1 MDHEN and CDR2 SYDVKM. This CDR3 has 15 residues. CDR3 sequence: CASSYRLRGGYGYTF. The CDR3 bases are TGTGCCAGCAGTTATCGTCTCAGGGGAGGCTATGGCTACACCTTC.

Points on this clone: A much more abundant neighbour one base away suggests this may be a read error. The chain recombines TRBV30 with TRBJ2-2; possibly TRBD2 for D (6 bases). Looked up from germline, CDR1 is GTSNPN and CDR2 is SVGIG (reference sequence). CDR3 length equals 14 residues. CDR3 protein: CAWSGLANTVEPFF. In DNA, the CDR3 is TGTGCCTGGAGTGGTCTAGCGAACACCGTGGAGCCGTTTTTT. Drawing the rest from reference TRBV30 and TRBJ2-2, the complete variable domain is SQTIHQWPATLVQPVGSPLSLECTVEGTSNPNLYWYRQAAGRGLQLLFYSVGIGQISSEVPQNLSASRPQDRQFILSSKKLLLSDSGFYLCAWSGLANTVEPFFGEGSRLTVL.

Judged by abundance, this clone is medium-sized. The chain uses TRBV12-5 and TRBJ2-1; 10 bases are shared with TRBD2. Germline CDR1 reads LGHNT; CDR2 reads FRNRAP. The V and J ends lost 6 bases and 7 bases, in that order; junction bases with no gene match: 6. The CDR3 consists of 14 residues. For the CDR3, the DNA is TGTGCTAGTGGACCTAGCGGGAGTATAAATGAGCAGTTCTTC. Its translation is CASGPSGSINEQFF.

This clone showed up just a few times. It may be a read error: a sequence one base away is much more abundant. V and J are TRBV6-1 and TRBJ1-1, with a tentative D call TRBD1 (6 bases). CDR1 and CDR2 from the germline V gene are MNHNS and SASEGT. The CDR3 spans 13 residues. The CDR3 loop is CARRDRCYTEAFF. CDR3 nucleotides: TGTGCCCGCAGAGACAGGTGCTACACTGAAGCTTTCTTT.

This clone was recorded at least ten times. The rearrangement links TRBV2 to TRBJ1-5; 7 bases are a match to TRBD1. Germline CDR1 reads SNHLY; CDR2 reads FYNNEI. The CDR3 totals 19 residues. Trimming cost V 1 base and J 0 bases; bases outside gene matches: 12. The chain's CDR3 is CASSEDMDRQYYSNQPQHF. CDR3 bases: TGTGCCAGCAGTGAAGACATGGACAGGCAGTACTATAGCAATCAGCCCCAGCATTTT.

This clone was seen a handful of times. The CDR3 DNA follows: TGTGCCAGCAGTCCTTCATCCCACGAGCAGTACTTC. Its protein product is CASSPSSHEQYF. The chain employs TRBV12-3 or TRBV12-4 and TRBJ2-7; D remains unclear. The CDR3 extends over 12 amino acids. V gave up 5 bases and J gave up 5 bases, with 10 bases separating them.

This clone was seen a few times. The chain employs TRBV11-2 and TRBJ1-1, with D unclear. Germline CDR1 SGHAT, CDR2 FQNNGV. V dropped 1 base and J dropped 0 bases, with 9 bases sitting between them. The CDR3 runs 15 residues. The CDR3 protein is CASSLVAALNTEAFF. The CDR3 DNA sequence: TGTGCCAGCAGCTTAGTAGCAGCCTTGAACACTGAAGCTTTCTTT.

This clone showed up many times. A much larger clone sits a single nucleotide away, making a read error possible. This chain joins TRBV20-1 and TRBJ1-1, with 8 bases identical to TRBD1. The CDR3 contains 14 residues. Germline V lookup: CDR1 DFQATT, CDR2 SNEGSKA (reference sequence). The CDR3: CSAKQGAVNTEASF. CDR3 nucleotides: TGCAGTGCTAAGCAGGGGGCTGTGAACACTGAAGCTTCCTTT.

The CDR3 nucleotides are TGTGCCAGCAGCTTGGAGTGGGCGGCGGGCGAGCAGTACTTC. Residues: CASSLEWAAGEQYF. The V and J genes are TRBV5-6 and TRBJ2-7; possibly TRBD2 for D (5 bases). Trimming took off 0 bases at V and 6 bases at J, with 13 bases between the two ends. The germline CDR1 and CDR2 sequences are SGHDT and YYEEEE. This CDR3 region has 14 residues.

J is TRBJ1-6 and V is TRBV7-8, with D unclear. Germline V lookup: CDR1 SGHVS, CDR2 FQNEAQ. Trimming took off 2 bases at V and 5 bases at J, with 7 bases between the two ends. The CDR3 covers 14 residues. The CDR3 DNA reads TGTGCCAGCAGCTTACCCCAGCATAATTCACCCCTCCACTTT. This sequence encodes CASSLPQHNSPLHF.

This clone was counted only a few times. The chain links TRBV6-1 to TRBJ2-1; the D gene is possibly TRBD2 (5 bases). Germline CDR1 and CDR2: MNHNS and SASEGT. The length of the CDR3 is 15 residues. The V gene lost 1 base and the J gene lost 0 bases, with 7 bases spanning the gap. The CDR3 sequence is CASSEGGGSYNEQFF. DNA for the CDR3: TGTGCCAGCAGTGAAGGCGGAGGCTCCTACAATGAGCAGTTCTTC.

The chain employs TRBV19 and TRBJ1-5, with D hard to call. Trimming left V 7 bases short and J 4 bases short, with 11 bases between. Germline CDR1 reads LNHDA; CDR2 reads SQIVND (reference sequence). There are 13 residues in the CDR3. CDR3 DNA sequence: TGTGCCAGTACCAGACAAGTGAATCAGCCCCAGCATTTT. Encoded protein: CASTRQVNQPQHF.

This chain joins TRBV20-1 and TRBJ1-5; D call uncertain. The germline V gene encodes CDR1 DFQATT and CDR2 SNEGSKA (reference sequence). Trimming took off 3 bases at V and 4 bases at J, with 16 bases between the two ends. The length of the CDR3 is 15 residues. The CDR3 region is CSASQFGLLNQPQHF. In DNA, the CDR3 is TGCAGTGCTAGTCAATTTGGACTGTTGAATCAGCCCCAGCATTTT.

A single count supports this clone. This chain uses TRBV11-2 with TRBJ2-1; TRBD2 aligns across 7 bases. V gave up 1 base and J gave up 1 base; unmatched junction bases: 10. This CDR3 is built from 18 residues. From germline, CDR1 is SGHAT and CDR2 FQNNGV. Written as DNA, the CDR3 is TGTGCCAGCAGCTTAGGTTCCAAGCGGGAAGGTTCCTACAATGAGCAGTTCTTC. Its translation is CASSLGSKREGSYNEQFF.

This clone was counted between two and nine times. J is TRBJ2-1 and V is TRBV19; 9 bases align to TRBD2. The V gene's germline CDR1 is LNHDA and CDR2 SQIVND (reference sequence). The CDR3 totals 15 residues. V shed 3 bases and J 4 bases; nucleotides not matched to a gene: 4. DNA for the CDR3: TGTGCCAGTAGTATCTGGCGGGAGGGGTACAATGAGCAGTTCTTC. This translates into CASSIWREGYNEQFF.

This clone was detected ten times or more. Other DNA sequences in the same sample also yield this CDR3. The chain combines TRBV12-3 or TRBV12-4 with TRBJ2-6; D tentatively reads TRBD1 or TRBD2 (7 bases each). Trimming took off 0 bases at V and 0 bases at J, with 12 bases between the two ends. This CDR3 has 18 amino acids. CDR3 bases: TGTGCCAGCAGTTTAGCGCAGGGGGGGGCCTCTGGGGCCAACGTCCTGACTTTC. Its translation: CASSLAQGGASGANVLTF.

Sample share makes this clone medium-sized. V gene TRBV30 combines with J gene TRBJ2-7, with 7 positions matching TRBD1. Trimming removed 1 base from V and 1 base from J; junction bases left unmatched: 10. Germline values: CDR1 GTSNPN, CDR2 SVGIG (reference sequence). The CDR3 spans 16 residues. The CDR3 coding sequence is TGTGCCTGGAGTGGTAGTGCGACAGGGATGTCCTACGAGCAGTACTTC. The encoded protein is CAWSGSATGMSYEQYF.

In regard to this clone: This may be a read error, as it is one base from a much larger clone. The chain links TRBV25-1 to TRBJ2-5, with D tentatively TRBD1 or TRBD2 (5 bases each). Between the trimmed V and J ends, which lost 2 bases and 4 bases, there was a span of 17 bases. The V gene's germline CDR1 is MGHDK and CDR2 SYGVNS. This CDR3 comprises 16 residues. The CDR3 loop reads CASSERGAVHGETQYF. The CDR3 bases are TGTGCCAGCAGTGAAAGAGGGGCGGTACATGGAGAGACCCAGTACTTC.

This clone has a count of ten or more. The identical CDR3 is also encoded by other nucleotide sequences in the sample. The chain recombines TRBV5-4 with TRBJ1-1, with D possibly being TRBD1 (6 bases). The CDR3 runs 13 residues. In germline, CDR1 is SGHNT, CDR2 YYREEE (reference sequence). V dropped 2 bases and J dropped 3 bases, with 8 bases sitting between them. This chain's CDR3 is CASSFEGDTEAFF. CDR3 DNA: TGTGCCAGCAGCTTTGAGGGGGACACTGAAGCTTTCTTT.

V is TRBV6-2 or TRBV6-3 and J is TRBJ1-2; tentatively, D is TRBD1 (6 bases). From germline, CDR1 is MNHEY and CDR2 SVGEGT. Trimming removed 4 bases at V and 7 bases at J, with 16 bases between. CDR3 length: 14 residues. The CDR3 loop is CASSSGRGAGGYTF. The CDR3, as DNA: TGTGCCAGCAGTTCCGGACGGGGGGCGGGTGGCTACACCTTC.

This chain uses TRBV14 with TRBJ1-2; TRBD1 might be the D (6 bases). Trimming took 3 bases from V and 3 from J, leaving 8 bases between them. Germline loops: CDR1 SGHDN, CDR2 FVKESK. This CDR3 comprises 13 residues. The CDR3 sequence: CASSHWTDYGYTF. The CDR3 DNA reads as TGTGCCAGCAGCCATTGGACAGACTATGGCTACACCTTC.

This clone was picked up many times. The chain joins TRBV14 to TRBJ1-1; perhaps TRBD1 as D (6 bases). Germline V lookup: CDR1 SGHDN, CDR2 FVKESK. V was pared by 6 bases and J by 1 base, with 18 bases between. The CDR3 consists of 16 residues. The CDR3 DNA reads TGTGCCAGCAGTCGTATCGTGGGGGGCTCGAACACTGAAGCTTTCTTT. Its protein product is CASSRIVGGSNTEAFF.

This clone was seen a handful of times. The V and J genes are TRBV28 and TRBJ2-7; the D gene is possibly TRBD2 (5 bases). The CDR3 consists of 14 residues. Germline V gene data show CDR1 as MDHEN and CDR2 as SYDVKM. Trimming pared 1 base from V and 4 bases from J, leaving 11 bases between. The CDR3 DNA reads as TGTGCCAGCAGTTTATCGAGAGGAGGTTACGAGCAGTACTTC. It yields the protein CASSLSRGGYEQYF.

This clone was counted at least ten times. This chain uses TRBV20-1 with TRBJ2-3; the match to TRBD1 covers 9 bases. Germline V gives CDR1 DFQATT, CDR2 SNEGSKA (reference sequence). The J segment lost 3 bases and the V segment lost 6 bases, leaving 13 bases of the junction unmatched. CDR3 length: 16 amino acids. In DNA form, the CDR3 reads TGCAGTGCGGAACCTCGGGACAGGGAGGGAACAGATACGCAGTATTTT. It specifies CSAEPRDREGTDTQYF.

Relative to its sample, this clone is medium-sized. Other DNA sequences of this sample code for an identical CDR3. This rearrangement joins TRBV7-6 to TRBJ1-2; D possibly corresponds to TRBD1 (6 bases). Looked up from germline, CDR1 is SGHVS and CDR2 is FNYEAQ. The CDR3 contains 15 residues. V was trimmed by 4 bases and J by 8 bases, leaving 20 bases between them. CDR3 residues: CASSSEISGERGYTF. The CDR3 DNA follows: TGTGCCAGCAGCTCCGAGATCTCAGGGGAGCGGGGCTACACCTTC.